This T cell receptor beta chain was obtained from a study of cytomegalovirus exposure and HLA in healthy donors. The study, taken as a whole, reports: The authors confirmed in vitro that a few CMV-associated chains were specific for CMV antigens. A later analysis reportedly found that, within productive TCRs, an Asian-associated ancestry cluster had fewer N-insertions than the mean observed across the approximately 690 donors. The analysis excluded some indistinguishable V segments, including TRBV6-2 and TRBV6-3.

On this clone: Antigen specificity is unknown.

The PCR ran on 60 Vbeta and 13 Jbeta primers. Assay: immunoSEQ multiplex PCR; the TCRdb copy retains only in-frame clones and omits some. Seen here are 95,000 to 150,000 clones, less than 90% observed once, and the top ten hold over 15%. Looked up from germline, CDR1 is SGHKS and CDR2 is YYEKEE (reference sequence). This CDR3 is built from 13 residues. V lost 0 bases, J lost 1 base, and 4 bases lay in between. This sequence was found in a man in his late teens or twenties in good health and CMV-seropositive. J is TRBJ1-1 and V is TRBV5-5; D gene unclear. The specimen sequenced was PBMCs. In DNA form, the CDR3 reads TGTGCCAGCAGCTTGGCAGGGAACACTGAAGCTTTCTTT. This codes for CASSLAGNTEAFF.